This T cell receptor (beta chain) was identified in a study of blood T cell repertoires in COVID-19. In the study overall: Sources were T cells, B-cell-depleted T cells, or PBMCs; the material itself was cDNA or gDNA.

Assay used: immunoSEQ multiplex PCR; TCRdb lists only in-frame clones, some missing. The sample records approximately 250,000 clones, nearly 90% being singletons. Cohort 3 recovery required two negative PCRs, clearance, or symptom resolution. CDR3 length: 14 residues. Germline lookup yields CDR1 SGDLS and CDR2 YYNGEE. J lost 5 bases, V lost 3 bases, and 8 bases had no gene match. The J gene is TRBJ2-7, the V gene TRBV9, with TRBD1 matching over 7 bases. This receptor was obtained from a woman aged 25 to 39 who had recovered from COVID-19. The specimen sequenced was PBMCs or T cells enriched from blood (not recorded which). In DNA, the CDR3 is TGTGCCAGCAGCGCAAACAGGGGTATCGACGAGCAGTACTTC. Its protein product is CASSANRGIDEQYF.